The 5 T cell receptor beta chains below all came from one sample that was sequenced in a study of PD-L1 blockade in urothelial cancer. Stated time point: pretreatment peripheral blood. Generated by immunoSEQ multiplex PCR, the TCRdb table keeps only in-frame clones and is missing some. The profile shows about 53,000 clones, 87% of them singletons. Sequenced here: PBMCs, sampled around atezolizumab (anti-PD-L1) treatment. These receptors were collected from a woman aged 60-75 years with urothelial cancer.

V gene TRBV5-4 combines with J gene TRBJ2-3; perhaps TRBD1 as D (6 bases). The germline V gene has CDR1 SGHNT and CDR2 YYREEE (reference sequence). This CDR3 contains 16 residues. The ends were cut back, 4 bases at V and 2 bases at J, with 17 bases in the middle. CDR3 residues: CASSPGSQGVTDTQYF. For the CDR3, the DNA is TGTGCCAGCAGCCCGGGTTCACAGGGTGTCACAGATACGCAGTATTTT.

This clone was picked up one time. This chain connects TRBV7-8 to TRBJ1-1; a weak D match, TRBD1 (6 bases). The germline V and J ends were trimmed by 4 bases and 0 bases, with 15 bases remaining between them. Looked up from germline, CDR1 is SGHVS and CDR2 is FQNEAQ. The CDR3 extends over 16 amino acids. Here the CDR3 reads CASSSGGQFMNTEAFF. CDR3 DNA sequence: TGTGCCAGCAGCTCGGGGGGACAATTCATGAACACTGAAGCTTTCTTT.

The chain uses TRBV6-1 and TRBJ2-7; TRBD1 matches at 8 bases. CDR3 length equals 14 residues. Per germline, CDR1 MNHNS and CDR2 SASEGT. With V trimmed by 4 bases and J by 1 base, 3 bases remained unmatched. Written as DNA, the CDR3 is TGTGCCAGCAGTGCTGGACAGGGTTCCTACGAGCAGTACTTC. This sequence encodes CASSAGQGSYEQYF.

This clone was found once. The chain uses TRBV6-5 and TRBJ1-6, with D maybe TRBD1 (6 bases). Trimming removed 5 bases from V and 4 bases from J, with 9 bases in between. There are 14 residues in the CDR3. CDR1 is MNHEY, CDR2 SVGAGI, per germline. CDR3 residues: CASSRTVYNSPLHF. CDR3 in DNA: TGTGCCAGCAGTAGGACAGTTTATAATTCACCCCTCCACTTT.

CDR3 bases: TGTGCCAGCAGTGAGGGGGGGAGCACAGATACGCAGTATTTT. It translates to CASSEGGSTDTQYF. The rearrangement uses TRBV6-4 and TRBJ2-3; 7 bases align to TRBD2. The CDR3 runs to 14 residues. V lost 3 bases, J lost 0 bases, and 0 bases stayed unmatched. The germline gives CDR1 MRHNA, CDR2 SNTAGT.